The 30 T cell receptor beta chains listed next were all sequenced from one sample in a study of T cells in Graves' hyperthyroidism and ophthalmopathy. TCR beta CDR3 regions were amplified from RNA. First-round RT-PCR of the TCR CDR3 relied on the HTBI primer set. Using its own MiXCR run on the multiplex PCR reads, TCRdb lists one record per CDR3 protein. The profile shows roughly 180,000 distinct CDR3 sequences, about 9.4% of them singletons. Sample: blood. These receptors all come from a woman aged 18 to 35 with Graves' hyperthyroidism that later progressed to Graves' ophthalmopathy.

This clonotype occurred many times. The chain combines TRBV11-2 with TRBJ2-7; no reliable D call. This CDR3 has 15 amino acids. Trimming removed 1 base from V and 2 bases from J, with 12 bases in between. Germline lookup yields CDR1 SGHAT and CDR2 FQNNGV. CDR3: CASSLGGQPAYEQYF. DNA of the CDR3: TGTGCCAGCAGCTTAGGGGGTCAGCCAGCCTACGAGCAGTACTTC.

This clonotype was detected ten times or more. V gene TRBV30 combines with J gene TRBJ1-1; D is uncertain. This CDR3 spans 13 amino acids. Trimming took off 2 bases at V and 5 bases at J, with 12 bases between the two ends. The germline CDR1 and CDR2 sequences are GTSNPN and SVGIG (reference sequence). DNA for the CDR3: TGTGCCTGGAGTAGGGATGAAAGGACTGAAGCTTTCTTT. It encodes CAWSRDERTEAFF.

The sample holds a few counts of this clonotype. One base away lies a much larger clone, so this may be a sequencing read error. The chain has TRBV7-2 and TRBJ1-6, with 10 bases matching TRBD1. V dropped 1 base and J dropped 9; count of bases not matched to a gene: 6. In germline, CDR1 is SGHTA, CDR2 FQGNSA. The CDR3 runs to 16 residues. In DNA, the CDR3 is TGTGCCAGCAGCTTAGTTGGGACAGGGGTCGGTTCACCCCTCCACTTT. Encoded protein: CASSLVGTGVGSPLHF.

DNA for the CDR3: TGTGCCAGCAACTTAGTCCTCAGTCGCAGGGGGCGAACGGGTGAGCAGTTCTTC. As protein: CASNLVLSRRGRTGEQFF. The J gene is TRBJ2-1, the V gene TRBV6-2 or TRBV6-3; 8 bases map to TRBD1. V was clipped by 7 bases and J by 9 bases; unmatched bases: 23. Germline-derived CDR1 and CDR2 are MNHEY and SVGEGT. This CDR3 is 18 amino acids long.

This clonotype was picked up many times. V usage is TRBV19 and J usage is TRBJ1-1, with 8 bases matching TRBD1. Germline V gene lookup returns CDR1 LNHDA and CDR2 SQIVND (reference sequence). The CDR3 is 14 amino acids. The V gene end was trimmed by 4 bases and the J gene end by 10 bases; junction bases not matched to a gene: 11. The CDR3 sequence is CASSTYSDREGAFF. The CDR3 coding sequence is TGTGCCAGTAGTACCTACTCGGACAGGGAGGGAGCTTTCTTT.

This clonotype was detected ten times or more. The chain employs TRBV7-9 and TRBJ2-4; D possibly corresponds to TRBD2 (5 bases). This CDR3 has 16 residues. Germline V gives CDR1 SEHNR, CDR2 FQNEAQ (reference sequence). V was shortened by 6 bases and J by 0 bases, with 15 bases between the two germline ends. The CDR3 region is CASSPPAEGAKNIQYF. The CDR3 DNA is TGTGCCAGCAGTCCACCCGCAGAGGGAGCCAAAAACATTCAGTACTTC. Filled out from reference TRBV7-9 and TRBJ2-4, the complete variable domain reads DTGVSQNPRHKITKRGQNVTFRCDPISEHNRLYWYRQTLGQGPEFLTYFQNEAQLEKSRLLSDRFSAERPKGSFSTLEIQRTEQGDSAMYLCASSPPAEGAKNIQYFGAGTRLSVL.

This chain links TRBV15 with TRBJ2-5; D is unclear. The germline gives CDR1 LNHNV, CDR2 YYDKDF (reference sequence). V was shortened by 4 bases and J by 0 bases, with 3 bases between the two germline ends. The CDR3 covers 12 residues. The CDR3, as DNA: TGTGCCACCAGCACGTACCAAGAGACCCAGTACTTC. This translates into CATSTYQETQYF.

In its sample, this clonotype was seen many times. This chain uses TRBV5-8 with TRBJ1-1; D is unresolved. Trimming stripped 4 bases from V and 8 bases from J, with 15 bases between. CDR3 length: 13 residues. Germline V lookup: CDR1 SGHTS, CDR2 YDEGEE. This CDR3 reads CASSGEDRLEAFF. Here the CDR3 DNA reads TGTGCCAGCAGCGGTGAGGACCGCTTGGAAGCTTTCTTT.

This clonotype was seen ten or more times. This chain links TRBV2 with TRBJ1-5, with no clear D. Germline V gene sequence: CDR1 SNHLY, CDR2 FYNNEI. The V end lost 4 bases, the J end lost 4 bases, and 8 bases lay between the germline ends. The CDR3 spans 13 residues. In DNA form, the CDR3 reads TGTGCCAGCAGTGTTGGACTTAATCAGCCCCAGCATTTT. This sequence encodes CASSVGLNQPQHF.

At least ten counts were recorded for this clonotype. This rearrangement joins TRBV20-1 to TRBJ2-7; the D gene is possibly TRBD1 (6 bases). This CDR3 comprises 12 residues. Germline values: CDR1 DFQATT, CDR2 SNEGSKA (reference sequence). V lost 0 bases to trimming and J lost 5 bases, with 8 bases between them. DNA for the CDR3: TGCAGTGCTAGAGATAACAGGGACGAGCAGTACTTC. Translation: CSARDNRDEQYF.

The CDR3 loop is CAWSGDLNTEAFF. The CDR3 DNA sequence: TGTGCCTGGAGCGGAGATTTGAACACTGAAGCTTTCTTT. This chain joins TRBV30 and TRBJ1-1; D not certain. V shed 3 bases and J shed 0 bases, with 8 bases lying between them. This CDR3 has 13 amino acids. From germline, CDR1 is GTSNPN and CDR2 SVGIG (reference sequence).

The chain joins TRBV7-9 to TRBJ2-3; 7 bases are shared with TRBD1. The CDR3 is made up of 19 amino acids. The germline V gene has CDR1 SEHNR and CDR2 FQNEAQ (reference sequence). Trimming took 5 bases from V and 0 from J; bases not matched to a gene: 17. This CDR3 is CASSQRPRVGDRSTDTQYF. Here the CDR3 DNA reads TGTGCCAGCAGCCAACGACCCCGCGTCGGGGACAGAAGCACAGATACGCAGTATTTT. The full variable domain, its missing parts supplied by reference TRBV7-9 and TRBJ2-3, is DTGVSQNPRHKITKRGQNVTFRCDPISEHNRLYWYRQTLGQGPEFLTYFQNEAQLEKSRLLSDRFSAERPKGSFSTLEIQRTEQGDSAMYLCASSQRPRVGDRSTDTQYFGPGTRLTVL.

This clonotype has a count of ten or more. The chain has TRBV30 and TRBJ2-7; TRBD1 aligns across 9 bases. There are 14 residues in the CDR3. V shed 1 base and J 3 bases; nucleotides not matched to a gene: 4. Germline CDR1 reads GTSNPN; CDR2 reads SVGIG (reference sequence). CDR3 loop: CAWSDVTGGYEQYF. CDR3 nucleotides: TGTGCCTGGAGTGATGTGACAGGGGGCTACGAGCAGTACTTC.

The chain joins TRBV6-1 to TRBJ1-5, with 8 bases fitting TRBD1. The CDR3 spans 17 residues. V lost 5 bases to trimming and J lost 1 base; unmatched junction nucleotides: 10. Germline V gene data show CDR1 as MNHNS and CDR2 as SASEGT. The chain's CDR3 is CASSYWGQAGSNQPQHF. In DNA, the CDR3 is TGTGCCAGCAGTTATTGGGGACAGGCAGGAAGCAATCAGCCCCAGCATTTT.

This clonotype was detected a few times. The rearrangement links TRBV5-6 to TRBJ2-5; 10 bases match TRBD1. This CDR3 has 16 residues. Germline lookup yields CDR1 SGHDT and CDR2 YYEEEE. After removal of 2 bases from V and 1 base from J, the junction contained 5 bases not matched to a gene. CDR3 DNA sequence: TGTGCCAGCAGCTTAAGGGGGACAGGGGTCCAAGAGACCCAGTACTTC. This codes for CASSLRGTGVQETQYF.

This clonotype was observed many times. The CDR3 spells CASSPSRAGTEAFF. The DNA of the CDR3 is TGTGCCAGCAGCCCCTCCCGGGCCGGAACTGAAGCTTTCTTT. The J gene is TRBJ1-1, the V gene TRBV7-9, with D unclear. CDR1 and CDR2 from the germline V gene are SEHNR and FQNEAQ (reference sequence). This CDR3 is built from 14 residues. V lost 5 bases and J 5 bases, leaving 15 bases between the germline ends.

This clonotype was observed at least ten times. This chain links TRBV20-1 with TRBJ2-3; 10 nucleotides line up with TRBD2. V gave up 4 bases and J gave up 2 bases; unmatched junction bases: 6. CDR1 is DFQATT and CDR2 is SNEGSKA in the germline V gene (reference sequence). The CDR3 consists of 15 residues. The CDR3 reads CSATRTSGNTDTQYF. Written as DNA, the CDR3 is TGCAGTGCTACTCGGACTAGCGGAAACACAGATACGCAGTATTTT.

This clonotype appeared a few times. The chain carries TRBV5-4 and TRBJ2-2; 15 bases align to TRBD2. CDR1 is SGHNT, CDR2 YYREEE, per germline (reference sequence). The ends lost 5 bases at V and 1 base at J; junction bases unmatched: 6. This CDR3 is built from 18 residues. The CDR3 coding sequence is TGTGCCAGCAGTCCGGGACTAGCGGGGGGCTGGAACACCGGGGAGCTGTTTTTT. As protein: CASSPGLAGGWNTGELFF.

Points on this clonotype: Since no conserved phenylalanine or tryptophan closes the CDR3, a read error is the likely cause. The rearrangement uses TRBV4-2 and TRBJ2-1, with D perhaps being TRBD1 or TRBD2 (5 bases each). CDR1 is LGHNA and CDR2 is YNFKEQ in the germline V gene. This CDR3 comprises 17 residues. V was shortened by 1 base and J by 9 bases, with 22 bases between the two germline ends. The CDR3 DNA reads as TGTGCCAGCAGCCAAGTGGTGTCGGGGCTAGGGTGGAGTGAGCAGTTCTCC. This translates into CASSQVVSGLGWSEQFS.

Concerning this clonotype: This sequence may be a read error, since a much larger clone differs from it by one base. V usage is TRBV2 and J usage is TRBJ2-7; a weak D match, TRBD2 (5 bases). Germline values: CDR1 SNHLY, CDR2 FYNNEI. V was pared by 7 bases and J by 3 bases, with 16 bases between. The CDR3 has 14 amino acids. CDR3: CASTLGTDYYEQYF. CDR3 DNA: TGTGCCAGCACCTTGGGCACAGACTACTACGAGCAGTACTTC.

In its sample, this clonotype was seen many times. The rearrangement links TRBV6-2 or TRBV6-3 to TRBJ2-7; the D gene is possibly TRBD2 (6 bases). This CDR3 contains 16 residues. Per germline, CDR1 MNHEY and CDR2 SVGEGT. V was clipped by 0 bases and J by 2 bases, with 14 bases between them. The CDR3: CASSYSSGSDAYEQYF. In DNA form, the CDR3 reads TGTGCCAGCAGTTACTCGAGCGGGTCAGACGCCTACGAGCAGTACTTC.

This clonotype was found many times. This rearrangement joins TRBV7-2 to TRBJ2-3; D is unclear. CDR3 length equals 12 residues. With 5 bases removed from V and 5 bases from J, the gap between germline ends came to 8 bases. Germline CDR1 and CDR2: SGHTA and FQGNSA. The CDR3 spells CASSPNQDTQYF. The CDR3 nucleotides are TGTGCCAGCAGCCCCAATCAAGATACGCAGTATTTT.

The gene calls are TRBV11-2 and TRBJ2-7, with 10 bases lining up with TRBD1. Germline trimming cut 0 bases from V and 4 bases from J; bases unmatched to any gene: 6. From germline, CDR1 is SGHAT and CDR2 FQNNGV. The CDR3 has 16 amino acids. In nucleotides, the CDR3 is TGTGCCAGCAGCTTAGATCGGAGGGGACAGGGGTACGAGCAGTACTTC. As protein: CASSLDRRGQGYEQYF.

This clonotype was found a few times. This chain uses TRBV6-1 with TRBJ1-1, with 8 bases identical to TRBD1. This CDR3 is built from 13 residues. V lost 5 bases and J lost 6; bases outside the gene matches: 5. Germline V CDR1 and CDR2: MNHNS, SASEGT. This CDR3 is CASSRDRSSEAFF. DNA of the CDR3: TGTGCCAGCAGTAGGGACAGGTCCTCTGAAGCTTTCTTT.

The chain employs TRBV4-1 and TRBJ2-5, with D possibly TRBD2 on 6 matching bases. CDR1 is MGHRA and CDR2 is YSYEKL in the germline V gene. The V and J ends lost 0 bases and 12 bases respectively, with 17 bases between them. The CDR3 length is 14 residues. The CDR3 DNA reads as TGCGCCAGCAGCCAAGATCGTGGTGCGGAGGGAAAGTACTTC. It yields the protein CASSQDRGAEGKYF.

Ten or more counts support this clonotype. This chain connects TRBV6-5 to TRBJ2-2; 10 bases fit TRBD2. V shed 0 bases and J 6 bases; nucleotides not matched to a gene: 7. Per the germline V gene, CDR1 is MNHEY and CDR2 is SVGAGI. This CDR3 has 17 amino acids. Here the CDR3 DNA reads TGTGCCAGCAGTTACTCGGCTAGCGGGAGTTGGTCCGGGGAGCTGTTTTTT. This codes for CASSYSASGSWSGELFF.

Ten or more counts support this clonotype. The gene calls are TRBV20-1 and TRBJ2-7, with D hard to call. The V end was cut by 6 bases, the J end by 3 bases, with 15 bases between. The CDR3 extends over 13 amino acids. Germline V gene lookup returns CDR1 DFQATT and CDR2 SNEGSKA (reference sequence). The CDR3: CSAEHPHHYEQYF. The CDR3 DNA sequence: TGCAGTGCGGAGCACCCGCATCACTACGAGCAGTACTTC.

This clonotype was seen many times. The V and J genes are TRBV12-3 or TRBV12-4 and TRBJ1-5; no definite D call. Trimming stripped 3 bases from V and 0 bases from J, with 3 bases between. CDR3 size: 13 residues. CDR3 region: CASSFASNQPQHF. CDR3 DNA: TGTGCCAGCAGTTTCGCTAGCAATCAGCCCCAGCATTTT.

Many counts were recorded for this clonotype. The chain is built from TRBV28 and TRBJ2-1; no firm D call. CDR1 and CDR2 (germline): MDHEN, SYDVKM. V shed 7 bases and J shed 0 bases, with 10 bases lying between them. The length of the CDR3 is 14 residues. The CDR3 nucleotides are TGTGCCAGCACCATGATGAGCTCCTACAATGAGCAGTTCTTC. Its translation is CASTMMSSYNEQFF.

Ten or more counts support this clonotype. The chain carries TRBV5-1 and TRBJ2-7; 11 bases are a match to TRBD2. Germline V gene data show CDR1 as SGHRS and CDR2 as YFSETQ. The length of the CDR3 is 15 residues. V lost 2 bases to trimming and J lost 5 bases; unmatched junction nucleotides: 6. CDR3: CASSFIAGGPDEQYF. In DNA form, the CDR3 reads TGCGCCAGCAGCTTTATAGCGGGAGGGCCTGACGAGCAGTACTTC.